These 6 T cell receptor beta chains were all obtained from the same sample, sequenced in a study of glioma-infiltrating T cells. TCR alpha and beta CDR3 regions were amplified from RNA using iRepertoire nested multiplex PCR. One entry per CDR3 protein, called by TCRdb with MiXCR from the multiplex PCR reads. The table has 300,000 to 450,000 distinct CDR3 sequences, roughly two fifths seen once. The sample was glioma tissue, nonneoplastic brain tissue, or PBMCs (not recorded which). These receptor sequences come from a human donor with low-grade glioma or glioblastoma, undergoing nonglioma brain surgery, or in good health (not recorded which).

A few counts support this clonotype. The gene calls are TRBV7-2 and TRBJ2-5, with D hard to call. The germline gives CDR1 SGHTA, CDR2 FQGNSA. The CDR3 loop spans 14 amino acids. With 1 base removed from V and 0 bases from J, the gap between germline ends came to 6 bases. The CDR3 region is CASSLGPDQETQYF. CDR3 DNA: TGTGCCAGCAGCTTAGGCCCAGACCAAGAGACCCAGTACTTC.

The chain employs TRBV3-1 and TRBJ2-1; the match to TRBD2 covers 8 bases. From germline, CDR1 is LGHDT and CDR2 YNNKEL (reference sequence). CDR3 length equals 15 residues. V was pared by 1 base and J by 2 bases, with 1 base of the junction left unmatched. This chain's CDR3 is CASSQAGGTYNEQFF. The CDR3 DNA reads TGTGCCAGCAGCCAAGCGGGGGGGACCTACAATGAGCAGTTCTTC.

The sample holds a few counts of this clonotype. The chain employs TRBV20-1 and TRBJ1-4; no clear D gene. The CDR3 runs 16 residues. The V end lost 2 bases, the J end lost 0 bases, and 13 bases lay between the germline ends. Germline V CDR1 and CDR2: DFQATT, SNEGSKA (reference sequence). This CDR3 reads CSARRMEGTTNEKLFF. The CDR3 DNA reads TGCAGTGCTAGACGTATGGAGGGAACAACTAATGAAAAACTGTTTTTT.

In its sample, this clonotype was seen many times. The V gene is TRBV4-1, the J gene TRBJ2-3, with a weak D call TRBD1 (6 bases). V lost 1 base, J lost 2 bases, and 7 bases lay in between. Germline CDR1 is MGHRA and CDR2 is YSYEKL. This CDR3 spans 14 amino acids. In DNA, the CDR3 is TGCGCCAGCAGCCAAGGGGACATCACAGATACGCAGTATTTT. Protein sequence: CASSQGDITDTQYF.

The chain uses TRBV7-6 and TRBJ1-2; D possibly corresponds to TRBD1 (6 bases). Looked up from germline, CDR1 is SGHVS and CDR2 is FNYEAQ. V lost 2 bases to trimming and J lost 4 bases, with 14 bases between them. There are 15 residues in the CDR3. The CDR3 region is CASSLWAGGGYGYTF. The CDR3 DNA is TGTGCCAGCAGCTTATGGGCAGGAGGGGGCTATGGCTACACCTTC.

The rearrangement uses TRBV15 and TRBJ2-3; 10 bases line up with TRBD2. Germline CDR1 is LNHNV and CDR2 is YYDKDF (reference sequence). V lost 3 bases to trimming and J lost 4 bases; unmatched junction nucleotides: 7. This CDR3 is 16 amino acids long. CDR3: CATSSLLAGNPDTQYF. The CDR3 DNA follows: TGTGCCACCAGCAGTCTACTAGCGGGAAACCCAGATACGCAGTATTTT.